Presented here are 19 T cell receptor beta chains from one specimen sequenced in a study of cytomegalovirus exposure and HLA in healthy donors. The study ran its PCR with 60 Vbeta and 13 Jbeta primers. Here immunoSEQ multiplex PCR was the method, and the copy in TCRdb shows in-frame clones only, minus some. Here the sample spans some 130,000 clones, 80% to 85% being singletons. The sample consisted of PBMCs. The receptors were gathered from a woman aged 50 to 65 in good health and CMV-seropositive.

V gene TRBV7-9 combines with J gene TRBJ2-2; D is ambiguous. This CDR3 contains 17 residues. Germline assignment: CDR1 SEHNR and CDR2 FQNEAQ (reference sequence). Trimming cost V 4 bases and J 1 base, with 16 bases left between them. The chain's CDR3 is CASSSRIATRNTGELFF. CDR3 DNA sequence: TGTGCCAGCAGCTCTCGAATCGCAACGAGGAACACCGGGGAGCTGTTTTTT.

The chain recombines TRBV19 with TRBJ1-1; TRBD1 might be the D (5 bases). The CDR3 covers 13 residues. V shed 9 bases and J shed 0 bases, with 11 bases lying between them. Germline V gene lookup returns CDR1 LNHDA and CDR2 SQIVND (reference sequence). Written as DNA, the CDR3 is TGTGCCAGCGGGGGACGAATGAACACTGAAGCTTTCTTT. Translation: CASGGRMNTEAFF. Complete variable domain (other parts from reference TRBV19 and TRBJ1-1): DGGITQSPKYLFRKEGQNVTLSCEQNLNHDAMYWYRQDPGQGLRLIYYSQIVNDFQKGDIAEGYSVSREKKESFPLTVTSAQKNPTAFYLCASGGRMNTEAFFGQGTRLTVV.

V and J are TRBV11-2 and TRBJ2-1; 11 bases are shared with TRBD2. CDR3 length: 14 residues. Germline-derived CDR1 and CDR2 are SGHAT and FQNNGV. The trim removed 4 bases at V and 5 bases at J, leaving 1 base unmatched. The CDR3 spells CASSSTSGNNEQFF. The CDR3 region has the DNA TGTGCCAGCAGCTCGACTAGCGGGAACAATGAGCAGTTCTTC.

The chain combines TRBV4-1 with TRBJ1-1; TRBD1 matches 10 bases. CDR1 is MGHRA and CDR2 is YSYEKL in the germline V gene. Trimming removed 4 bases from V and 5 bases from J; junction bases left unmatched: 4. The CDR3 totals 14 residues. CDR3 region: CASSRGQGETEAFF. Written as DNA, the CDR3 is TGCGCCAGCAGCCGAGGACAGGGGGAGACTGAAGCTTTCTTT.

The V gene is TRBV19, the J gene TRBJ1-4; TRBD1 aligns across 7 bases. With V trimmed by 5 bases and J by 5 bases, 8 bases remained unmatched. The V gene's germline CDR1 is LNHDA and CDR2 SQIVND (reference sequence). There are 15 residues in the CDR3. The CDR3 loop reads CASSWGAGGNEKLFF. CDR3 coding DNA: TGTGCCAGTAGTTGGGGCGCAGGGGGGAATGAAAAACTGTTTTTT.

V usage is TRBV13 and J usage is TRBJ2-7, with 9 nucleotides matching TRBD1. The CDR3 covers 15 residues. Looked up from germline, CDR1 is PRHDT and CDR2 is FYEKMQ (reference sequence). V lost 5 bases and J lost 6; bases outside the gene matches: 11. The CDR3 spells CASSESLGQGSEQYF. The CDR3 nucleotides read TGTGCCAGCAGCGAAAGCCTGGGACAGGGTAGCGAGCAGTACTTC.

The rearrangement links TRBV29-1 to TRBJ2-1; 8 bases match TRBD2. The germline V gene encodes CDR1 SQVTM and CDR2 ANQGSEA. The CDR3 has 13 residues. Losses at the gene ends were 7 bases for V and 6 bases for J; bases not matched to a gene: 8. CDR3 nucleotides: TGCAGCGCCGGGGCTAGCGGGTTCAATGAGCAGTTCTTC. This sequence encodes CSAGASGFNEQFF.

The chain recombines TRBV28 with TRBJ1-1; the D is unclear. The germline V gene has CDR1 MDHEN and CDR2 SYDVKM. Trimming removed 2 bases at V and 6 bases at J, with 13 bases between. The CDR3 has 14 residues. The CDR3 is CASSLGGNKPEAFF. Here the CDR3 DNA reads TGTGCCAGCAGTTTAGGCGGTAACAAACCTGAAGCTTTCTTT.

This clone was observed once. The rearrangement joins TRBV19 to TRBJ2-2; D remains unclear. Germline V CDR1 and CDR2: LNHDA, SQIVND (reference sequence). V was cut by 3 bases and J by 1 base, with 9 bases left in between. CDR3 length: 15 residues. The CDR3 protein is CASSMWSRNTGELFF. In DNA form, the CDR3 reads TGTGCCAGTAGTATGTGGTCGAGGAACACCGGGGAGCTGTTTTTT.

The CDR3, as DNA: TGTGCCAGCAGCTCCATAGGCCCCGGGAGCGAGCAGTACTTC. Protein sequence: CASSSIGPGSEQYF. The chain carries TRBV11-3 and TRBJ2-5; D might be TRBD2 (6 bases). The assigned J gene may be wrong: the sequence end matches TRBJ2-7 better. CDR1 is SGHNT, CDR2 YENEEA, per germline. This CDR3 contains 14 residues.

The V and J genes are TRBV7-2 and TRBJ1-1, with TRBD1 as a possible D gene (5 bases). V was shortened by 2 bases and J by 1 base, with 11 bases between the two germline ends. Germline CDR1 is SGHTA and CDR2 is FQGNSA. The CDR3 totals 15 residues. The CDR3 loop is CASSLLGGSNTEAFF. The CDR3 DNA is TGTGCCAGCAGCTTATTGGGGGGATCGAACACTGAAGCTTTCTTT.

V and J are TRBV9 and TRBJ1-6; a weak D match, TRBD1 (6 bases). The CDR3 runs 16 residues. The germline CDR1 and CDR2 sequences are SGDLS and YYNGEE. Trimming removed 3 bases from V and 10 bases from J, with 20 bases in between. CDR3 in amino acids: CASSAREGVIGSPLHF. Written as DNA, the CDR3 is TGTGCCAGCAGCGCCCGGGAGGGGGTAATAGGATCACCCCTCCACTTT.

The chain employs TRBV7-2 and TRBJ2-5; D call uncertain. The CDR3 extends over 13 amino acids. Germline CDR1 is SGHTA and CDR2 is FQGNSA. With 5 bases removed from V and 2 bases from J, the gap between germline ends came to 9 bases. DNA of the CDR3: TGTGCCAGCAGCAGCGTTACACAAGAGACCCAGTACTTC. It translates to CASSSVTQETQYF.

The rearrangement uses TRBV7-6 and TRBJ2-3; D unresolved. The V gene lost 1 base and the J gene lost 4 bases, with 12 bases spanning the gap. CDR1 and CDR2 (germline): SGHVS, FNYEAQ. This CDR3 contains 15 residues. CDR3 loop: CASSLGAMAADTQYF. The CDR3 DNA reads as TGTGCCAGCAGCTTAGGGGCAATGGCCGCAGATACGCAGTATTTT.

The chain is built from TRBV6-4 and TRBJ2-2; 9 bases are shared with TRBD2. J gave up 7 bases and V 6 bases, and 9 bases lay outside the gene matches. In germline, CDR1 is MRHNA, CDR2 SNTAGT. CDR3 length: 15 residues. The DNA of the CDR3 is TGTGCCAGCAGCAATAGCGGGGGACGCAGCGGGGAGCTGTTTTTT. Encoded protein: CASSNSGGRSGELFF.

The chain is built from TRBV27 and TRBJ2-1; the match to TRBD2 covers 8 bases. Trimming took 6 bases from V and 1 from J; bases not matched to a gene: 11. Germline V gene data show CDR1 as MNHEY and CDR2 as SMNVEV (reference sequence). The CDR3 consists of 17 residues. The CDR3 reads CASSNPSGSFSYNEQFF. In nucleotides, the CDR3 is TGTGCCAGCAGCAATCCAAGCGGGAGTTTTTCCTACAATGAGCAGTTCTTC.

The chain is built from TRBV15 and TRBJ1-1; D is unclear. The CDR3 consists of 15 residues. The V end was cut by 1 base, the J end by 3 bases, with 12 bases between. Germline V gene sequence: CDR1 LNHNV, CDR2 YYDKDF (reference sequence). As DNA, the CDR3 is TGTGCCACCAGCAGAGTTAACAGATTGGACACTGAAGCTTTCTTT. This codes for CATSRVNRLDTEAFF.

This chain links TRBV2 with TRBJ1-4; D might be TRBD1 (5 bases). CDR1 is SNHLY, CDR2 FYNNEI, per germline. CDR3 length: 14 amino acids. The V end lost 7 bases, the J end lost 2 bases, and 11 bases lay between the germline ends. The CDR3 sequence: CASNRQRTNEKLFF. The CDR3 coding sequence is TGTGCCAGCAATCGACAGAGGACTAATGAAAAACTGTTTTTT.

This clone was counted only a few times. J is TRBJ2-5 and V is TRBV7-2, with a possible D match to TRBD1 (5 bases). The J call may be faulty, since TRBJ2-7 better matches the DNA end. Germline CDR1 is SGHTA and CDR2 is FQGNSA. CDR3 length: 15 amino acids. The CDR3 reads CASSLDPGITTEQYF. CDR3 DNA: TGTGCCAGCAGCTTAGACCCAGGGATAACCACCGAGCAGTACTTC.